The 10 T cell receptor beta chains listed next were all sequenced from one sample in a study of control samples from healthy donors and cancer patients. Only in-frame clones appear in the TCRdb table, and some are missing; sequencing was by immunoSEQ multiplex PCR. This sample has some 130,000 clones, with around 92% found just once. Sequenced sample: blood. The source of these receptors is a woman in her 50s in good health.

The rearrangement links TRBV27 to TRBJ2-7; tentative D call: TRBD2 (6 bases). V was shortened by 6 bases and J by 4 bases, with 16 bases between the two germline ends. The CDR3 covers 14 residues. Germline values: CDR1 MNHEY, CDR2 SMNVEV (reference sequence). In DNA, the CDR3 is TGTGCCAGCAGACCGAATAGCGGCGGATACGAGCAGTACTTC. Its protein product is CASRPNSGGYEQYF.

V is TRBV13 and J is TRBJ2-3; D uncertain. CDR3 size: 15 residues. Trimming stripped 2 bases from V and 1 base from J, with 10 bases between. The germline CDR1 and CDR2 sequences are PRHDT and FYEKMQ (reference sequence). CDR3 coding DNA: TGTGCCAGCAGCTTAACGAAGTTAGGCACAGATACGCAGTATTTT. Amino acid sequence: CASSLTKLGTDTQYF.

J is TRBJ1-6 and V is TRBV30, with 7 bases lining up with TRBD1. Germline V gene data show CDR1 as GTSNPN and CDR2 as SVGIG (reference sequence). The J segment lost 8 bases and the V segment lost 0 bases, leaving 7 bases of the junction unmatched. The CDR3 spans 15 residues. The CDR3 region has the DNA TGTGCCTGGAGTGTACCCGACAGGGCCCATTCACCCCTCCACTTT. It is translated as CAWSVPDRAHSPLHF. The full variable domain, in which reference TRBV30 and TRBJ1-6 provide the parts outside the CDR3, is SQTIHQWPATLVQPVGSPLSLECTVEGTSNPNLYWYRQAAGRGLQLLFYSVGIGQISSEVPQNLSASRPQDRQFILSSKKLLLSDSGFYLCAWSVPDRAHSPLHFGNGTRLTVT.

This clone was seen once. The V call is TRBV7-8, the J call TRBJ2-6; D is unclear. The CDR3 totals 15 residues. Trimming shortened V by 0 bases and J by 0 bases, and 3 bases separated the two germline ends. In germline, CDR1 is SGHVS, CDR2 FQNEAQ. This CDR3 is CASSLAPSGANVLTF. The CDR3 DNA reads TGTGCCAGCAGCTTAGCGCCCTCTGGGGCCAACGTCCTGACTTTC.

This clone is a singleton in its sample. The rearrangement uses TRBV19 and TRBJ1-3; D gene unclear. CDR3 length equals 14 residues. The germline gives CDR1 LNHDA, CDR2 SQIVND (reference sequence). Trimming removed 3 bases from V and 0 bases from J, with 6 bases in between. CDR3 amino acids: CASSIPSSGNTIYF. CDR3 DNA: TGTGCCAGTAGTATTCCCAGCTCTGGAAACACCATATATTTT.

The V and J genes are TRBV15 and TRBJ2-1; 10 bases fit TRBD2. Germline V gene sequence: CDR1 LNHNV, CDR2 YYDKDF (reference sequence). J gave up 8 bases and V 2 bases, and 12 bases lay outside the gene matches. The CDR3 extends over 17 amino acids. The CDR3: CATSRSHQSGRGDEQFF. CDR3 bases: TGTGCCACCAGCAGATCCCACCAAAGCGGGAGGGGGGATGAGCAGTTCTTC.

The V call is TRBV4-1, the J call TRBJ1-1; 7 nucleotides agree with TRBD1. The CDR3 spans 14 residues. Germline CDR1 MGHRA, CDR2 YSYEKL. The J segment lost 5 bases and the V segment lost 0 bases, leaving 3 bases of the junction unmatched. DNA of the CDR3: TGCGCCAGCAGCCAAGAGGCAGGGGGGACTGAAGCTTTCTTT. The encoded protein is CASSQEAGGTEAFF.

This chain connects TRBV4-2 to TRBJ2-1; TRBD2 might be the D (6 bases). V lost 1 base to trimming and J lost 7 bases, with 8 bases between them. CDR1 is LGHNA, CDR2 YNFKEQ, per germline. The CDR3 sequence is 13 residues long. The CDR3 bases are TGTGCCAGCAGCCAAGGGGAGGCTAATGAGCAGTTCTTC. Protein sequence: CASSQGEANEQFF.

The rearrangement joins TRBV6-6 to TRBJ2-1; D is possibly TRBD2 (6 bases). In germline, CDR1 is MNHNY, CDR2 SVGAGI (reference sequence). The CDR3 contains 14 residues. V lost 8 bases and J 5 bases, leaving 16 bases between the germline ends. CDR3 protein: CASPREPWDNEQFF. CDR3 sequence (DNA): TGTGCCAGCCCCCGGGAGCCATGGGACAATGAGCAGTTCTTC.

This clone has only one observation. Relative to the germline gene, one junction end is altered; a read error may explain this. This chain connects TRBV5-4 to TRBJ2-1; TRBD2 matches 11 bases. Per the germline V gene, CDR1 is SGHNT and CDR2 is YYREEE (reference sequence). This CDR3 comprises 12 residues. As DNA, the CDR3 is TGTGCCAGCAGCATGGTAGCGGGGGGGCTAGTCTTC. Protein product: CASSMVAGGLVF.